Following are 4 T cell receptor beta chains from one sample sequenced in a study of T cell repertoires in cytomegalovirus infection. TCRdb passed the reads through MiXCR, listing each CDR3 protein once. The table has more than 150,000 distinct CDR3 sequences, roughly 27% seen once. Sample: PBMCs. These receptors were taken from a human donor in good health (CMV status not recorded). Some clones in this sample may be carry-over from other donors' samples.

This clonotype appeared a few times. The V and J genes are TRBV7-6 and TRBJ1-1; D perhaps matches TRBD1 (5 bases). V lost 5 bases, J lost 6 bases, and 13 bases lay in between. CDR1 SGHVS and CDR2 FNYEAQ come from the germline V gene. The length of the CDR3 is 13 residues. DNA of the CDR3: TGTGCCAGCAGCCACGTGAAGGGGCCTGAAGCTTTCTTT. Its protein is CASSHVKGPEAFF.

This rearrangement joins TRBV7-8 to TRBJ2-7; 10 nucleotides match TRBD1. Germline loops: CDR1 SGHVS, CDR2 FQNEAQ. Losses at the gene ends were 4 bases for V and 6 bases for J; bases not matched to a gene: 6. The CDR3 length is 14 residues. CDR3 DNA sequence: TGTGCCAGCAGCTCCGACAGGGGGCGCGGCGAGCAGTACTTC. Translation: CASSSDRGRGEQYF.

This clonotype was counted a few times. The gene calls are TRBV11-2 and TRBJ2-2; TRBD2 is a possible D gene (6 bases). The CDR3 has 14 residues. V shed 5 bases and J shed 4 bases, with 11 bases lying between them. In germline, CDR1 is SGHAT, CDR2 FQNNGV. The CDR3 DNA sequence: TGTGCCAGCAGCCTACTAGCCTCCACCGGGGAGCTGTTTTTT. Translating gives CASSLLASTGELFF.

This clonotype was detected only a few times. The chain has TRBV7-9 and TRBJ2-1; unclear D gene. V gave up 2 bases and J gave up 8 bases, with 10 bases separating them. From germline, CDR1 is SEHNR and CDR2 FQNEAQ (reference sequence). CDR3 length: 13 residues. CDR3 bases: TGTGCCAGCAGCTTAATGGCGGCCCATGAGCAGTTCTTC. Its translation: CASSLMAAHEQFF.